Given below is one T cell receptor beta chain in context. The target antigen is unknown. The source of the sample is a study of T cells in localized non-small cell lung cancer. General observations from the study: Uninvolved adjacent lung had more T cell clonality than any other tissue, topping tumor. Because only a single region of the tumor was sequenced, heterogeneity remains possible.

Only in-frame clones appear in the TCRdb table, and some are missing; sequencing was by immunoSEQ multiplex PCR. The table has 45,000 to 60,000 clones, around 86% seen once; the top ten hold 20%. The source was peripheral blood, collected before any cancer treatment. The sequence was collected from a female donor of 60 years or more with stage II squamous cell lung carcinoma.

CDR3 protein: CAISEATVANVLTF. The CDR3 bases are TGTGCCATCAGTGAGGCGACCGTGGCCAACGTCCTGACTTTC. The V call is TRBV10-3, the J call TRBJ2-6, with unresolved D. V lost 2 bases to trimming and J lost 6 bases, with 8 bases between them. Looked up from germline, CDR1 is ENHRY and CDR2 is SYGVKD. This CDR3 is 14 amino acids long.